The entry below gives a single T cell receptor (beta chain) sequence along with its context. Its target is unknown. CDR3 length: 14 residues. Losses at the gene ends were 3 bases for V and 6 bases for J; bases not matched to a gene: 7. Germline CDR1 reads KGHSH; CDR2 reads LQKENI. The data were taken from a study of long-term antiretroviral therapy in people with HIV. At the level of the study: A decade or so separates the oldest specimens from the later 2015 immediate-ART recommendation. Overall study results and limits: Post-ART diversity increased but stayed below transplant donor controls. Repertoires with HIV possessed tighter CDR3 length spans than those of controls.

At the survey level, the v3.0 immunoSEQ assay was run. Sequencing used immunoSEQ multiplex PCR; TCRdb keeps in-frame clones, though not all of them. The sample includes 25,000 to 40,000 clones, 70% to 90% of them seen just once. The receptor comes from a man between 18 and 35 years old with HIV. The source material was unsorted PBMCs, sampled 1.1 years after starting antiretroviral therapy. The chain couples TRBV18 to TRBJ1-2, with 7 bases aligning to TRBD1. CDR3 region: CASSPQGGLDGYTF. In nucleotides, the CDR3 is TGTGCCAGCTCACCCCAGGGGGGTTTGGATGGCTACACCTTC.